This is a list of T cell receptor beta chains from one sample in a study of blood T cells in healthy people across ages. TCRdb independently ran MiXCR on the 5' RACE reads; one entry per CDR3 protein. The sample records some 1,800,000 distinct CDR3 sequences, 39% being singletons. Source material: blood. These receptors came from a human donor in good health. Each CDR3 is given with its conserved first and last residue. A D gene is named only where the DNA matches it firmly. Size tells how often a clone was seen (once, few, many) or the class of an expanded clone, and some rows leave it out.

>TRBV11-2|NA|TRBJ2-5|NA
CARSPLEGLGETQYF
TGTGCCCGCAGCCCTCTAGAGGGGCTGGGAGAGACCCAGTACTTC
>TRBV6-4|few|TRBJ2-4|NA
CASSGEWGGDIQYF
TGTGCCAGCAGTGGCGAGTGGGGCGGGGACATTCAGTACTTC
>TRBV11-2|few|TRBJ1-2|NA
CASSNGGYTF
TGTGCCAGCAGCAATGGGGGCTACACCTTC
>TRBV18|few|TRBJ2-3|NA
CASSPSSRATDTQYF
TGTGCCAGCTCACCGTCCTCCAGGGCAACAGATACGCAGTATTTT
>TRBV28|few|TRBJ1-2|TRBD1
CASSFRLVSTGGGYTF
TGTGCCAGCAGTTTTCGACTGGTCTCGACAGGGGGAGGCTACACCTTC
>TRBV12-3/TRBV12-4|many|TRBJ1-5|TRBD1
CASSRTGGYQPQHF
TGTGCCAGCAGTCGGACAGGGGGGTATCAGCCCCAGCATTTT
>TRBV20-1|few|TRBJ2-7|TRBD2
CSATGTSGYEQYF
TGCAGTGCTACCGGGACTAGCGGCTACGAGCAGTACTTC
>TRBV24-1|few|TRBJ2-3|NA
CATRTGDSLTDTQYF
TGTGCCACCCGTACGGGGGACAGTCTCACAGATACGCAGTATTTT
>TRBV5-1|NA|TRBJ2-7|NA
CASSSTGTLGEQYF
TGCGCCAGCAGCTCGACAGGGACTCTTGGAGAGCAGTACTTC
>TRBV4-3|few|TRBJ2-7|TRBD1
CASSQDWRTGTGVSYEQYF
TGCGCCAGCAGCCAAGATTGGAGAACCGGGACAGGGGTTTCCTACGAGCAGTACTTC
>TRBV20-1|NA|TRBJ2-1|TRBD1
CSAHRQGSSYNEQFF
TGCAGTGCCCACCGACAGGGGAGCTCCTACAATGAGCAGTTCTTC
>TRBV9|NA|TRBJ2-5|TRBD1
CASSTAPDRGRGETQYF
TGTGCCAGCAGCACTGCCCCGGACAGGGGGCGCGGGGAGACCCAGTACTTC
>TRBV28|NA|TRBJ2-1|NA
CASNTGTEYNEQFF
TGTGCCAGCAACACCGGGACTGAATACAATGAGCAGTTCTTC